These 3 T cell receptor beta chains were all obtained from the same sample, sequenced in a study of identical twins. TCRdb re-analysed the 5' RACE reads in MiXCR, keeping a single row per CDR3 protein. The table has 1.5 million to 2 million distinct CDR3 sequences, roughly 35% seen once. The sequenced material came from cord blood. These receptor sequences come from a newborn girl in good health.

V usage is TRBV7-9 and J usage is TRBJ1-2, with TRBD1 matching 7 bases. The CDR3 contains 16 residues. The V and J ends lost 1 base and 2 bases, in that order; junction bases with no gene match: 7. Germline CDR1 is SEHNR and CDR2 is FQNEAQ (reference sequence). As DNA, the CDR3 is TGTGCCAGCAGCTTAGGAGCCGGGACAGACAACTATGGCTACACCTTC. It codes for CASSLGAGTDNYGYTF. The full variable domain, in which reference TRBV7-9 and TRBJ1-2 provide the parts outside the CDR3, is DTGVSQNPRHKITKRGQNVTFRCDPISEHNRLYWYRQTLGQGPEFLTYFQNEAQLEKSRLLSDRFSAERPKGSFSTLEIQRTEQGDSAMYLCASSLGAGTDNYGYTFGSGTRLTVV.

This clonotype was counted only a few times. This chain links TRBV5-6 with TRBJ1-1; D is undetermined. This CDR3 is built from 15 residues. Germline CDR1 SGHDT, CDR2 YYEEEE. The V and J ends lost 4 bases and 4 bases respectively, with 17 bases between them. The CDR3 region has the DNA TGTGCCAGCAGCCCATCGACATCCCGTGCCACTGAAGCTTTCTTT. The encoded protein is CASSPSTSRATEAFF.

The chain has TRBV20-1 and TRBJ2-3; 11 bases are a match to TRBD2. V shed 5 bases, J shed 4 bases, and the junction held 5 bases outside the gene matches. This CDR3 contains 14 residues. In germline, CDR1 is DFQATT, CDR2 SNEGSKA (reference sequence). This chain's CDR3 is CSASLAGGPDTQYF. The CDR3 DNA is TGCAGTGCTTCCCTAGCGGGGGGACCAGATACGCAGTATTTT.